One and the same sample provided the 30 T cell receptor beta chains below, sequenced in a study of spatial heterogeneity in lung cancer. Time point given: sample taken at primary tumor resection. TCRdb passed the 5' RACE reads through MiXCR, listing each CDR3 protein once. The table records under 80,000 distinct CDR3 sequences, approximately 6% of them present only once. Sequenced here: PBMCs, sampled at surgery. These receptor sequences come from a female donor with early-stage non-small cell lung cancer.

This clonotype was recorded many times. This chain links TRBV29-1 with TRBJ2-1; TRBD2 might be the D (6 bases). The CDR3 covers 12 residues. Looked up from germline, CDR1 is SQVTM and CDR2 is ANQGSEA. Trimming shortened V by 0 bases and J by 10 bases, and 10 bases separated the two germline ends. The CDR3 nucleotides are TGCAGCGTTGAAGAGCCCGGACTAGAGCAGTTCTTC. It specifies CSVEEPGLEQFF.

This clonotype was seen at least ten times. The chain links TRBV20-1 to TRBJ1-2, with 7 bases that match TRBD1. Germline V gene sequence: CDR1 DFQATT, CDR2 SNEGSKA (reference sequence). CDR3 length equals 15 residues. V was clipped by 2 bases and J by 7 bases; unmatched bases: 13. CDR3 nucleotide sequence: TGCAGTGCTAGATCCCCAGACTTGACAGGGATTGGCTACACCTTC. This gives the protein CSARSPDLTGIGYTF.

The rearrangement joins TRBV5-1 to TRBJ1-1, with 8 bases matching TRBD1. The length of the CDR3 is 14 residues. Unmatched junction bases numbered 6, after V lost 2 bases and J lost 6 bases. The germline V gene encodes CDR1 SGHRS and CDR2 YFSETQ. The CDR3, as DNA: TGCGCCAGCAGCTTACCGGGACAGGCGTCTGAAGCTTTCTTT. As protein: CASSLPGQASEAFF.

This sequence joins TRBV11-2 and TRBJ2-7, with D perhaps matching TRBD1 or TRBD2 (5 bases each). Germline assignment: CDR1 SGHAT and CDR2 FQNNGV. CDR3 length: 16 residues. The V gene lost 5 bases and the J gene lost 2 bases, with 19 bases spanning the gap. The CDR3: CASSISYSGTPYEQYF. Written as DNA, the CDR3 is TGTGCCAGCAGCATTTCATATTCCGGGACGCCCTACGAGCAGTACTTC.

This clonotype came up a few times. The chain joins TRBV12-3 or TRBV12-4 to TRBJ1-5; D might be TRBD1 (5 bases). The CDR3 totals 12 residues. V gave up 10 bases and J gave up 6 bases, with 13 bases separating them. As DNA, the CDR3 is TGTGCCATACAGCTCGGGGGTCAGCCCCAGCATTTT. Its translation is CAIQLGGQPQHF.

This clonotype showed up just a few times. The chain couples TRBV28 to TRBJ1-4; TRBD1 might be the D (6 bases). Trimming removed 8 bases at V and 4 bases at J, with 14 bases between. CDR1 is MDHEN, CDR2 SYDVKM, per germline. The CDR3 runs to 14 residues. The CDR3 is CASLETGYNEKLFF. The CDR3 nucleotides are TGTGCCAGCCTCGAGACAGGTTATAATGAAAAACTGTTTTTT.

The chain is built from TRBV6-6 and TRBJ2-5, with 10 bases lining up with TRBD1. CDR1 and CDR2 (germline): MNHNY, SVGAGI (reference sequence). The CDR3 sequence is 16 residues long. Trimming took 5 bases from V and 6 from J; bases not matched to a gene: 12. CDR3 nucleotides: TGTGCCAGCAGTCCAAGACAGGGGGCGCCTAAAAAGACCCAGTACTTC. It encodes CASSPRQGAPKKTQYF.

In this sample, this clonotype turned up many times. This sequence joins TRBV28 and TRBJ1-6, with 8 bases that match TRBD1. CDR3 length equals 15 residues. The V segment lost 4 bases and the J segment 5 bases; nucleotides outside the gene matches: 4. Germline CDR1 and CDR2: MDHEN and SYDVKM. This CDR3 reads CASSSGQGNNSPLHF. As DNA, the CDR3 is TGTGCCAGCAGTTCCGGACAGGGTAATAATTCACCCCTCCACTTT. The full variable domain, its missing parts supplied by reference TRBV28 and TRBJ1-6, is DVKVTQSSRYLVKRTGEKVFLECVQDMDHENMFWYRQDPGLGLRLIYFSYDVKMKEKGDIPEGYSVSREKKERFSLILESASTNQTSMYLCASSSGQGNNSPLHFGNGTRLTVT.

This clonotype was counted ten times or more. The CDR3 DNA sequence: TGTGCCAGCAGCCAAGATGGGGGAGGGAGGGCTGAAAATGAGCAGTTCTTC. It specifies CASSQDGGGRAENEQFF. The J gene is TRBJ2-1, the V gene TRBV3-1; TRBD2 matches at 7 bases. Germline CDR1 and CDR2: LGHDT and YNNKEL (reference sequence). This CDR3 comprises 17 residues. Unmatched junction bases numbered 12, after V lost 0 bases and J lost 7 bases.

Comments on this clonotype: In this CDR3 the conserved last residue, phenylalanine or tryptophan, is missing, so a read error is likely. Because the CDR3's place on the DNA is in doubt, the DNA is left out and the CDR3 is given as listed by TCRdb. V gene TRBV21-1 combines with J gene TRBJ2-3; the table assigns TRBD1, which was not confirmed against the DNA. TRBV21-1 is noted as a pseudogene. The CDR3 is 15 residues long, ends included. CDR3 protein: CASSTRGQGTDTQYY.

In this sample, this clonotype turned up a few times. V gene TRBV7-6 combines with J gene TRBJ2-3; 7 nucleotides agree with TRBD1. J lost 3 bases, V lost 5 bases, and 5 bases had no gene match. The CDR3 runs 14 residues. From germline, CDR1 is SGHVS and CDR2 FNYEAQ. CDR3 nucleotide sequence: TGTGCCAGCAGCCAGGACAGGCCAACAGATACGCAGTATTTT. Amino acid sequence: CASSQDRPTDTQYF.

On this clonotype itself: It may be a read error: a sequence one base away is much more abundant. The V and J genes are TRBV2 and TRBJ1-1; D unresolved. Germline V lookup: CDR1 SNHLY, CDR2 FYNNEI. Trimming shortened V by 8 bases and J by 0 bases, and 7 bases separated the two germline ends. The CDR3 is made up of 12 amino acids. The CDR3: CASVRLNTEAFF. CDR3 nucleotides: TGTGCCAGCGTTCGGTTGAACACTGAAGCTTTCTTT.

This clonotype was seen only a few times. The chain is built from TRBV30 and TRBJ1-1; 7 nucleotides line up with TRBD1. Germline loops: CDR1 GTSNPN, CDR2 SVGIG (reference sequence). The CDR3 is 14 amino acids. Losses at the gene ends were 3 bases for V and 2 bases for J; bases not matched to a gene: 6. In nucleotides, the CDR3 is TGTGCCTGGAGCTTGGGACAGAGAAACACTGAAGCTTTCTTT. This translates into CAWSLGQRNTEAFF.

This clonotype was picked up many times. J is TRBJ2-1 and V is TRBV5-1; TRBD1 is a possible D gene (5 bases). CDR1 is SGHRS, CDR2 YFSETQ, per germline. The CDR3 is 12 amino acids. V shed 0 bases and J shed 9 bases, with 7 bases lying between them. This chain's CDR3 is CASSLVRGEQFF. CDR3 coding DNA: TGCGCCAGCAGCTTGGTTAGGGGTGAGCAGTTCTTC.

This sequence joins TRBV7-2 and TRBJ2-5; no clear D. The V end lost 5 bases, the J end lost 7 bases, and 23 bases lay between the germline ends. CDR1 is SGHTA and CDR2 is FQGNSA in the germline V gene. The CDR3 length is 16 residues. DNA of the CDR3: TGTGCCAGCAGCCCCACTTCCTTACCGGTGTTGGGGACCCAGTACTTC. Protein product: CASSPTSLPVLGTQYF.

The V gene is TRBV6-5, the J gene TRBJ1-1; weak D call: TRBD1 (5 bases). Trimming pared 2 bases from V and 4 bases from J, leaving 8 bases between. This CDR3 comprises 13 residues. The germline CDR1 and CDR2 sequences are MNHEY and SVGAGI. CDR3 protein: CASSYDSTTEAFF. CDR3 nucleotide sequence: TGTGCCAGCAGTTACGACAGTACCACTGAAGCTTTCTTT.

The genes are TRBV4-2 and TRBJ1-1; D is unclear. V lost 0 bases to trimming and J lost 4 bases, with 15 bases between them. There are 16 residues in the CDR3. Germline values: CDR1 LGHNA, CDR2 YNFKEQ. The DNA of the CDR3 is TGTGCCAGCAGCCAAGATAGCCAGGACCGGGGCACTGAAGCTTTCTTT. Encoded protein: CASSQDSQDRGTEAFF.

This clonotype was counted many times. This chain joins TRBV4-1 and TRBJ2-1; TRBD2 matches at 8 bases. This CDR3 is built from 17 residues. CDR1 and CDR2 from the germline V gene are MGHRA and YSYEKL. V trimming: 1 base; J trimming: 2 bases; junction bases outside the gene matches: 7. CDR3 residues: CASSQAGGGKTYNEQFF. As DNA, the CDR3 is TGCGCCAGCAGCCAAGCGGGCGGGGGGAAAACCTACAATGAGCAGTTCTTC.

This clonotype has just a few counts. A much larger clone differs by one base, so this may be a read error. The genes are TRBV6-6 and TRBJ2-7; D not resolved. Germline V gene data show CDR1 as MNHNY and CDR2 as SVGAGI (reference sequence). This CDR3 is 13 amino acids long. Trimming stripped 4 bases from V and 3 bases from J, with 10 bases between. The CDR3 DNA follows: TGTGCCAGCAGTTTTTGGACCTACTACGAGCAGTACTTC. Translated, it gives CASSFWTYYEQYF.

Ten or more counts support this clonotype. The V gene is TRBV28, the J gene TRBJ2-5; 7 bases match TRBD2. CDR3 size: 14 residues. V gave up 6 bases and J gave up 4 bases; unmatched junction bases: 8. Germline lookup yields CDR1 MDHEN and CDR2 SYDVKM. The CDR3 reads CASRPSGARETQYF. Written as DNA, the CDR3 is TGTGCCAGCAGGCCAAGCGGGGCCCGAGAGACCCAGTACTTC.

This clonotype is deemed medium-sized. The J gene is TRBJ1-3, the V gene TRBV9, with a possible D match to TRBD1 (5 bases). CDR3 length: 12 residues. In germline, CDR1 is SGDLS, CDR2 YYNGEE. Trimming took off 7 bases at V and 3 bases at J, with 8 bases between the two ends. In DNA, the CDR3 is TGTGCCAGCGGGGACTTTGGAAACACCATATATTTT. Protein sequence: CASGDFGNTIYF.

This clonotype has ten or more counts. The CDR3 coding sequence is TGTGCCAGCAGTTACGGGCGGCGGGTCGCGAACACCGGGGAGCTGTTTTTT. It is translated as CASSYGRRVANTGELFF. This chain links TRBV6-7 with TRBJ2-2, with D possibly TRBD2 on 5 matching bases. TRBV6-7 is designated an ORF whose function remains uncertain. CDR3 size: 17 residues. Trimming took 2 bases from V and 0 from J, leaving 13 bases between them.

This chain links TRBV18 with TRBJ2-1; TRBD2 matches 8 bases. CDR1 KGHSH and CDR2 LQKENI come from the germline V gene. V dropped 6 bases and J dropped 8; count of bases not matched to a gene: 9. The length of the CDR3 is 14 residues. The DNA for the CDR3 is TGTGCCAGCTCCCTCGGGGGGGCCTCAGATGAGCAGTTCTTC. Translated, it gives CASSLGGASDEQFF.

This clonotype was seen ten or more times. The chain employs TRBV2 and TRBJ1-5, with 8 bases matching TRBD1. Trimming cost V 9 bases and J 0 bases; bases outside gene matches: 1. The germline gives CDR1 SNHLY, CDR2 FYNNEI. The CDR3 sequence is 13 residues long. CDR3 sequence (DNA): TGTGCCAGTGACAGGGGTAGCAATCAGCCCCAGCATTTT. Translating it yields CASDRGSNQPQHF.

This clonotype was recorded many times. The CDR3, as DNA: TGTGCCAGCAGCTCGGGACAGGGGCCTTCTCGTTTCAACGAAAAACTGTTTTTT. As protein: CASSSGQGPSRFNEKLFF. The chain couples TRBV5-4 to TRBJ1-4; 10 nucleotides match TRBD1. CDR1 is SGHNT, CDR2 YYREEE, per germline (reference sequence). Trimming at V came to 3 bases and at J to 8 bases, leaving 16 bases not matched to a gene. This CDR3 has 18 residues. The whole variable domain, filled in from reference TRBV5-4 and TRBJ1-4, reads ETGVTQSPTHLIKTRGQQVTLRCSSQSGHNTVSWYQQALGQGPQFIFQYYREEENGRGNFPPRFSGLQFPNYSSELNVNALELDDSALYLCASSSGQGPSRFNEKLFFGSGTQLSVL.

This clonotype was found a few times. The chain carries TRBV20-1 and TRBJ2-6; 15 nucleotides match TRBD2. The CDR3 runs 19 residues. The V segment lost 2 bases and the J segment 6 bases; nucleotides outside the gene matches: 11. Germline lookup yields CDR1 DFQATT and CDR2 SNEGSKA (reference sequence). The CDR3 nucleotides read TGCAGTGCTAGACCCCGGACTAGCGGGGGGGCCCCTCTGGCCAACGTCCTGACTTTC. Amino acids: CSARPRTSGGAPLANVLTF.

The chain joins TRBV6-2 or TRBV6-3 to TRBJ1-2; perhaps TRBD1 as D (6 bases). Looked up from germline, CDR1 is MNHEY and CDR2 is SVGEGT. Trimming removed 6 bases from V and 2 bases from J, with 16 bases in between. CDR3 length: 15 amino acids. CDR3: CASSGQLEENYGYTF. The CDR3 bases are TGTGCCAGCAGCGGACAGCTAGAAGAGAACTATGGCTACACCTTC.

This clonotype was picked up many times. The genes are TRBV28 and TRBJ1-3; D is ambiguous. The germline CDR1 and CDR2 sequences are MDHEN and SYDVKM. The CDR3 loop spans 14 amino acids. The V gene lost 3 bases and the J gene lost 0 bases, with 6 bases spanning the gap. CDR3 protein: CASSLGVSGNTIYF. DNA of the CDR3: TGTGCCAGCAGTTTGGGAGTCTCTGGAAACACCATATATTTT.

There are many counts of this clonotype. This chain uses TRBV7-3 with TRBJ1-6; TRBD1 matches at 10 bases. CDR3 length equals 15 residues. The germline CDR1 and CDR2 sequences are SGHTA and FQGTGA. The ends lost 4 bases at V and 7 bases at J; junction bases unmatched: 4. The CDR3 is CASSYGDRGNSPLHF. Here the CDR3 DNA reads TGTGCCAGCAGCTACGGGGACAGGGGAAATTCACCCCTCCACTTT.

This clonotype was picked up many times. The rearrangement links TRBV12-3 or TRBV12-4 to TRBJ1-1; D uncertain. The V and J ends lost 3 bases and 1 base respectively, with 6 bases between them. The CDR3 is 13 amino acids. The CDR3 loop reads CASSFAGNTEAFF. CDR3 sequence (DNA): TGTGCCAGCAGTTTTGCAGGGAACACTGAAGCTTTCTTT.